This T cell receptor (beta chain) was sequenced in a study of beta chain features in type 1 diabetes (dated by TCRdb to the late 2010s). Turning to the overall study: No differences in mean age, gender distribution, total cell number or subset yield were found between patients and healthy donors. A total of 100 million to 110 million sorted cells were examined across all samples, and a strong correlation was observed between cell number per subset and RNA yield. In the study, recently diagnosed type 1 diabetes patients and matched healthy donors were compared on the TCRB repertoires of their sorted circulating CD4+ T cell subsets. Regulatory and stem cell-like memory subsets were obtained from only 8 patients and roughly 8 healthy donors, while naive and central memory subsets were obtained from all 28 donors. The full study reports these points: Naive, central memory and regulatory TCRB repertoires appeared to be more similar among patients than among healthy donors. Because the HLA sub-analyses included only small numbers of individuals, any influence of HLA type on TCRB rearrangement was left unresolved. Because cDNA rather than genomic DNA was sequenced, highly expressing activated cells could have been over-represented, although no difference in activation and CD3 levels was found between groups. Fewer insertions and more nucleotide deletions at VDJ recombination sites were observed in patients with type 1 diabetes, implying thymic rearrangement abnormalities. A moderate but significant shortening of TCRB CDR3 length was observed in type 1 diabetes patients in all four CD4+ subsets. PCR may preferentially amplify shorter templates, but because patient and control samples were amplified and corrected together, any resulting skew would affect both groups equally.

A single peripheral blood draw of roughly 0.11 L on average was collected from each donor into heparinised tubes. A BD FACSAria II and a panel including CD45RO, CCR7, CD25, CD127, CD95 and CD27 were used to sort naive, central memory, regulatory and stem cell-like memory CD4+ T cells. All sorted populations exceeded 98% purity. PBMCs were isolated right away by Lymphoprep density gradient centrifugation and were stained directly, without culture. So that batch effects would be minimized, each experiment stained and sorted samples in pairs, pairing one healthy donor with one patient. The High Capacity cDNA Reverse Transcription Kit was used to reverse transcribe all of the isolated RNA, meaning that expressed TCRB transcripts were what got sequenced. Deep immunoSEQ sequencing was performed on naive, central memory and regulatory T cell samples, with an average of around 3.4 million total reads per sample. Sorted cells were lysed in RLT buffer and RNA was extracted with DNase-treated RNeasy Micro or Mini kits, depending on cell number. Each cell subset was processed on its own to prevent cross-contamination, while patient and healthy donor samples were processed together. TCRB sequences were amplified from cDNA with the immunoSEQ multiplex PCR, producing 87-bp fragments spanning the CDR3 region. Sequencing of the amplicons was performed on the Illumina HiSeq platform. On the authors' methods: Synthetic template baselines were used to correct PCR bias computationally, reads within Hamming distance 2 were collapsed together, and singletons that could not be merged were discarded. Reads were aligned to IMGT to assign V, D and J genes, CDR3 length, and insertions or deletions at six rearrangement sites. Within each subset, clonotype counts were normalized to sorted cell number, after which true diversity and Gini coefficients were computed with the tcR R package. The overlap coefficient, calculated on TCRB nucleotide sequences, was used to measure repertoire sharing. Here the immuneACCESS table is served through TCRdb, limited to in-frame sequences with V and J called. Missing clones are a known gap in these copies; in checked studies unresolved V genes cover under half, and the rest lacks a known reason. Clone size and V and J calls were adopted from that table, with D and trimming inferred from the DNA. A total of around 190,000 clones appear in this sample, about 12% of them only once. Together, the top ten hold around 0.63% of the sample.

As to this clone: Its recognized antigen is unknown. Base qualities are not recorded, but no much larger clone differs from it by a single base.

Sequenced material: central memory CD4+ T cells from blood. This receptor was identified in a woman aged 18-29 years in good health.

The nucleotides read TGTGCCAGCAGGGGGACAGGGGGCCATCAGCCCCAGCATTTT. It translates to CASRGTGGHQPQHF. The chain employs TRBV27 and TRBJ1-5; 12 nucleotides in the junction match TRBD1. V is pruned by 6 bases and J by 5 bases, leaving 2 bases of the junction without a gene match. The CDR3 holds 14 amino acids from the cysteine to the phenylalanine. Only CDR3 DNA is held: 42 bases, read in frame from base 1. CDR1 and CDR2 (MNHEY, SMNVEV) derive from the germline V gene (reference sequence).